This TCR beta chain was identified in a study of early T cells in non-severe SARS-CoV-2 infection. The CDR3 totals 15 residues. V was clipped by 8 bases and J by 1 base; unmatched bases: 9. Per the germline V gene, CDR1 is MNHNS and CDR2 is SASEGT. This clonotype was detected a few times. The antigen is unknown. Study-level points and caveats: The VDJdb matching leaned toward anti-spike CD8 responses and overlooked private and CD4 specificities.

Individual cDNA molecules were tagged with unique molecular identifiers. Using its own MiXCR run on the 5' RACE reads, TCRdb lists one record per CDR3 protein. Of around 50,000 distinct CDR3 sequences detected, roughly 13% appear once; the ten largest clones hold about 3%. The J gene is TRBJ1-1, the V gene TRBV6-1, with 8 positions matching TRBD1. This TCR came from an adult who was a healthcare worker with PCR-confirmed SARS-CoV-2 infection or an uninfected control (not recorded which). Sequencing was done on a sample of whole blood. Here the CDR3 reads CASSRGTGGNTEAFF. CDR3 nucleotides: TGTGCCAGCTCTAGAGGAACAGGGGGGAACACTGAAGCTTTCTTT.